This TCR beta chain was documented in a study of control samples from healthy donors and cancer patients. Sequencing was performed with immunoSEQ multiplex PCR; in TCRdb, only in-frame clones are kept and a portion is missing. This table has 200,000 to 250,000 clones, around 94% appearing once. The germline V and J ends were trimmed by 7 bases and 1 base, with 4 bases remaining between them. This CDR3 contains 11 residues. CDR1 and CDR2 (germline): ENHRY, SYGVKD. The source of this sequence is a middle-aged man in good health. This chain connects TRBV10-3 to TRBJ1-1; no firm D call. Material for sequencing was blood. CDR3 nucleotide sequence: TGTGCCATCAAGGGGAACACTGAAGCTTTCTTT. This codes for CAIKGNTEAFF.